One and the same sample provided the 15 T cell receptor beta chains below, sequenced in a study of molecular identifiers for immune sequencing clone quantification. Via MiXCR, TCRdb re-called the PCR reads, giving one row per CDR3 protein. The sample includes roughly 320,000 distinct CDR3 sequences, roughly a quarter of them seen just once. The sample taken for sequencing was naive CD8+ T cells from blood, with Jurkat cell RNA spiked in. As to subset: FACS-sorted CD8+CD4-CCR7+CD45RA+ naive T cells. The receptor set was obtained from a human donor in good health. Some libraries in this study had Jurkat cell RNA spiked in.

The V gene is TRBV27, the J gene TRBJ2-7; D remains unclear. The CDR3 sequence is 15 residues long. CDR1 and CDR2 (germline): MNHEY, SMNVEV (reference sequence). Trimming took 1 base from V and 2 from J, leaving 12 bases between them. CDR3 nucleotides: TGTGCCAGCAGTTTATTCGCCGGGTTGACCTACGAGCAGTACTTC. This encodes CASSLFAGLTYEQYF.

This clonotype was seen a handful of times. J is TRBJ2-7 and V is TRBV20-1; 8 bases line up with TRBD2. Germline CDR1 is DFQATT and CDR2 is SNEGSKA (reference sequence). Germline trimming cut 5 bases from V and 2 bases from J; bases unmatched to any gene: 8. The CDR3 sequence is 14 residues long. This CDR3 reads CSAPSAGGPYEQYF. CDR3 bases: TGCAGTGCTCCTTCGGCGGGAGGCCCCTACGAGCAGTACTTC.

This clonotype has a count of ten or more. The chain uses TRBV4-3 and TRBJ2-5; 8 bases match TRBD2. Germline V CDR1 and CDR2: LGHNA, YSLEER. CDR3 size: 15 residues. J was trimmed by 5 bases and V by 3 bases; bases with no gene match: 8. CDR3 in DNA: TGCGCCAGCAGCCACGTAGCGGGAAACGCGGAGACCCAGTACTTC. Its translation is CASSHVAGNAETQYF.

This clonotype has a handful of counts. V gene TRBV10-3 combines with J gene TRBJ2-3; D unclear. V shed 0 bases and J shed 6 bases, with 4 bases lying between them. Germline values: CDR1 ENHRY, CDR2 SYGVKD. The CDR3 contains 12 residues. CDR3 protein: CAISESQDTQYF. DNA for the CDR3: TGTGCCATCAGTGAGTCCCAGGATACGCAGTATTTT.

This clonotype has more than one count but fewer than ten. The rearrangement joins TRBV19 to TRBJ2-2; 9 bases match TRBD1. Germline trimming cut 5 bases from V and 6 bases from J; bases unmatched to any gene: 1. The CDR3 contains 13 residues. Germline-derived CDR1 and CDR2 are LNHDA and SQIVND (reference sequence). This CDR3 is CASSGTGSGELFF. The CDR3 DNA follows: TGTGCCAGTAGTGGGACAGGGTCCGGGGAGCTGTTTTTT.

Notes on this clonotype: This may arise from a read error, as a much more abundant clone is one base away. This chain's CDR3 is CTSSETGIVTEAFF. The DNA for the CDR3 is TGTACCAGCAGCGAGACAGGGATTGTGACTGAAGCTTTCTTT. The chain uses TRBV9 and TRBJ1-1, with 7 bases lining up with TRBD1. CDR1 and CDR2 from the germline V gene are SGDLS and YYNGEE. The CDR3 is 14 amino acids.

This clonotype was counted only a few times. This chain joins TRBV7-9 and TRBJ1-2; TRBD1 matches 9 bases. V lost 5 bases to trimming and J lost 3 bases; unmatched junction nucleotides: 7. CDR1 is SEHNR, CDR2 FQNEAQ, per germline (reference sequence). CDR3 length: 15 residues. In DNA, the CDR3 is TGTGCCAGCAGCGATGGGACAGGGCTGTACTATGGCTACACCTTC. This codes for CASSDGTGLYYGYTF.

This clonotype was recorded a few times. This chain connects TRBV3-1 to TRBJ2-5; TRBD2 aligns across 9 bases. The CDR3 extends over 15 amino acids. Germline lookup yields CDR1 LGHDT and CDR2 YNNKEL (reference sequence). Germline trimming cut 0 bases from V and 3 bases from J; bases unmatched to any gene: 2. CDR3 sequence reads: CASSQDSSGEETQYF. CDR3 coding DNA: TGTGCCAGCAGCCAAGATTCTAGCGGGGAAGAGACCCAGTACTTC.

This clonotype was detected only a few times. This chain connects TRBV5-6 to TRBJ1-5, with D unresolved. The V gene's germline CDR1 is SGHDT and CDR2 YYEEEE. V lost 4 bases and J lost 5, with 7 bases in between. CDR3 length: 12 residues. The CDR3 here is CASSRVDQPQHF. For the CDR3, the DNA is TGTGCCAGCAGCAGGGTCGATCAGCCCCAGCATTTT.

CDR3 bases: TGCAGCGTCGGAGGACAGGCGGCGGACGAGCAGTACTTC. Protein sequence: CSVGGQAADEQYF. This chain links TRBV29-1 with TRBJ2-7, with 7 positions matching TRBD1. CDR3 size: 13 residues. Germline V gives CDR1 SQVTM, CDR2 ANQGSEA. V trimming: 6 bases; J trimming: 5 bases; junction bases outside the gene matches: 10.

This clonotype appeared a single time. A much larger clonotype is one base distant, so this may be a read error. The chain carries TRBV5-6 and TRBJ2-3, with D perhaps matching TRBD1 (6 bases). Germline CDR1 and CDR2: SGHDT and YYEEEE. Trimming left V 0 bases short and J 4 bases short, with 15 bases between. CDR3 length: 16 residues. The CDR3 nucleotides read TGTGCCAGCAGCTTGGTTTGGACAGAGGACTCAGATACGCAGTATTTT. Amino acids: CASSLVWTEDSDTQYF.

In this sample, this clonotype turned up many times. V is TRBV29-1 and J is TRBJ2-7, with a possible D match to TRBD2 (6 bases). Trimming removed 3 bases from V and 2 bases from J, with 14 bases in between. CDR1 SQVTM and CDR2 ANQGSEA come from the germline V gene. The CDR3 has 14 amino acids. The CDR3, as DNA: TGCAGCGTTGACGGGGGAAGGCCTCCCTACGAGCAGTACTTC. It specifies CSVDGGRPPYEQYF.

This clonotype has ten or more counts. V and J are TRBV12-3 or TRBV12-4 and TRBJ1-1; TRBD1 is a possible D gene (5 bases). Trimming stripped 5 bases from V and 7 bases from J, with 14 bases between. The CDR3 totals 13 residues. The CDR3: CASSPPGRYEAFF. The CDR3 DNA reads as TGTGCCAGCAGTCCGCCGGGACGCTATGAAGCTTTCTTT.

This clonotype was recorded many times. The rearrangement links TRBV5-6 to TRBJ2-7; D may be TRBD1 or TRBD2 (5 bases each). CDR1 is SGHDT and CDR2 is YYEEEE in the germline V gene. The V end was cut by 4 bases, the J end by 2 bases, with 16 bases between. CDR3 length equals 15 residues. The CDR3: CASSPQEELPYEQYF. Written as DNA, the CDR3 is TGTGCCAGCAGCCCACAGGAGGAACTACCCTACGAGCAGTACTTC.

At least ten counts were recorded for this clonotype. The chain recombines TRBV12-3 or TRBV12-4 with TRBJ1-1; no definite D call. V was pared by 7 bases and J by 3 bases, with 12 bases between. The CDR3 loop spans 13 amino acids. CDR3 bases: TGTGCCAGCACCACGGCGACGGACACTGAAGCTTTCTTT. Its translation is CASTTATDTEAFF.